A selection of T cell receptor beta chains follows, all from one sample in a study of shared clonotypes between healthy human individuals. Profiled with immunoSEQ multiplex PCR; TCRdb holds only in-frame clones, not every one. The profile shows about 520,000 clones, about 96% of them singletons. Sequencing input: naive CD4+ T cells sorted from blood. These receptors were collected from a woman aged 25 to 39 in good health. The CDR3 runs from the conserved cysteine through the conserved F or W.

V gene	CDR3 protein
TRBV6-1	CASSEGQILLRGPQHF
TRBV5-1	CASSPQAWGKETQYF
TRBV10-3	CAISEGSGAPLGYEQYF
TRBV7-9	CASRNNRRSNTEAFF
TRBV28	CASAGQPIYEQYF
TRBV2	CASSKNSGRANEQFF
TRBV4-1	CASSPWGGSIAYEQYF
TRBV7-9	CASIQLGPSKAFF
TRBV29-1	CSVASGRAADTQYF
TRBV28	CASSSPGYYEQYF
TRBV29-1	CSAYSDRGQSSGANVLTF
TRBV13	CASSLMGTALNTEAFF
TRBV5-1	CASSPAGLGSGTDTQYF
TRBV30	CAWSVPQGWGINEKLFF
TRBV28	CASRSGTYSNQPQHF
TRBV4-1	CASSPLGLRDQPQHF
TRBV5-1	CASSTPAGLAGESYNEQFF
TRBV6-1	CASSETSGRGNEQFF
TRBV28	CASSPRTGGPDTQYF
TRBV10-2	CASSQSGSLTTSSYNEQFF
TRBV15	CATSLGGGPHEQYF
TRBV6-6	CASSTRSNYGYTF
TRBV29-1	CSVDGTGAQETQYF
TRBV28	CASSLYGGLGRYEQYF
TRBV5-1	CASSSAGRITDTQYF
TRBV5-1	CASSVGWANEKLFF
TRBV7-2	CASSLVPSRGRTEAFF
TRBV28	CASSFLGSSGVQFF
TRBV7-9	CASSLGGGAIDTEAFF
TRBV14	CASSQNQYRGPYNEQFF
TRBV9	CASSPSPPNYGYTF
TRBV28	CASSFVAGGRYEQYF
TRBV5-1	CASSLSGPSYEQYF
TRBV27	CASSLAGPSTEAFF
TRBV2	CASSLQETQYF
TRBV5-8	CASSPLAGGIEQYF
TRBV18	CASSPGLAGDKEQYF
TRBV4-1	CASSQGGTETYNEQFF
TRBV28	CASSLVWQQETQYF
TRBV7-9	CASSWTSGYNEQFF
TRBV9	CASSGGRQETQYF
TRBV11-2	CASSLVGYNEQFF
TRBV6-1	CASSDQIENYGYTF